One sample yielded the 7 T cell receptor beta chains listed below, sequenced in a study of cytomegalovirus exposure and HLA in healthy donors. Produced via immunoSEQ multiplex PCR; TCRdb's table is partial and in-frame only. This sample has under 110,000 clones, with about 85% found just once. Sequencing was done on a sample of PBMCs. The receptor source for this set is a woman under 30 in good health and CMV-seropositive.

The rearrangement joins TRBV19 to TRBJ1-2, with 7 positions matching TRBD1. The junction had 8 bases not matched to a gene; V was cut back by 7 bases and J by 0 bases. The CDR3 runs to 15 residues. The germline gives CDR1 LNHDA, CDR2 SQIVND (reference sequence). The DNA of the CDR3 is TGTGCCAGTAACCCGACAGGGAGCGCTAACTATGGCTACACCTTC. Its protein product is CASNPTGSANYGYTF.

A single count supports this clone. The genes are TRBV5-4 and TRBJ1-6, with 12 bases matching TRBD1. Germline lookup yields CDR1 SGHNT and CDR2 YYREEE (reference sequence). J lost 13 bases, V lost 1 base, and 6 bases had no gene match. The CDR3 totals 15 residues. The CDR3 protein is CASSLSGQGAAPLHF. The CDR3 nucleotides are TGTGCCAGCAGCTTGTCGGGACAGGGGGCCGCGCCCCTCCACTTT.

V gene TRBV19 combines with J gene TRBJ1-1, with 9 bases aligning to TRBD1. The germline gives CDR1 LNHDA, CDR2 SQIVND (reference sequence). With V trimmed by 0 bases and J by 4 bases, 3 bases remained unmatched. This CDR3 region has 15 residues. The CDR3 protein is CASSIDQTGGTEAFF. The DNA of the CDR3 is TGTGCCAGTAGTATAGATCAGACAGGGGGCACTGAAGCTTTCTTT.

The V call is TRBV10-3, the J call TRBJ1-5; tentative D call: TRBD1 (6 bases). V dropped 5 bases and J dropped 1 base, with 18 bases sitting between them. The CDR3 is made up of 17 amino acids. The germline V gene has CDR1 ENHRY and CDR2 SYGVKD. The CDR3 coding sequence is TGTGCCATCAGTCAGGACAGAGGAGGATGGAGCAATCAGCCCCAGCATTTT. This gives the protein CAISQDRGGWSNQPQHF.

The CDR3 protein is CASSEDITATNEKLFF. Written as DNA, the CDR3 is TGTGCCAGCAGTGAAGATATAACTGCAACTAATGAAAAACTGTTTTTT. This chain links TRBV2 with TRBJ1-4, with D unresolved. Germline CDR1 and CDR2: SNHLY and FYNNEI. There are 16 residues in the CDR3. V lost 1 base, J lost 0 bases, and 9 bases lay in between. Drawing the rest from reference TRBV2 and TRBJ1-4, the complete variable domain is EPEVTQTPSHQVTQMGQEVILRCVPISNHLYFYWYRQILGQKVEFLVSFYNNEISEKSEIFDDQFSVERPDGSNFTLKIRSTKLEDSAMYFCASSEDITATNEKLFFGSGTQLSVL.

This chain uses TRBV4-1 with TRBJ1-1; 8 nucleotides align to TRBD1. With 2 bases clipped from V and 6 bases from J, the junction kept 8 bases outside the gene matches. The CDR3 totals 15 residues. Per germline, CDR1 MGHRA and CDR2 YSYEKL. The CDR3 bases are TGCGCCAGCAGCCAAATAACAGGGGGTGAGCCTGAAGCTTTCTTT. This codes for CASSQITGGEPEAFF.

The gene calls are TRBV19 and TRBJ1-6; D uncertain. V lost 5 bases, J lost 7 bases, and 12 bases lay in between. Germline lookup yields CDR1 LNHDA and CDR2 SQIVND (reference sequence). This CDR3 has 14 amino acids. Here the CDR3 reads CASSEGGRNSPLHF. Here the CDR3 DNA reads TGTGCCAGTAGTGAGGGCGGAAGAAATTCACCCCTCCACTTT.